The 22 T cell receptor beta chains below were found in one sample sequenced in a study of cytomegalovirus exposure and HLA in healthy donors. Vbeta (60) and Jbeta (13) primers were used in the PCR. Only in-frame clones appear in the TCRdb table, and some are missing; sequencing was by immunoSEQ multiplex PCR. The table lists some 150,000 clones, roughly 85% of them singletons. Material: PBMCs. The receptors come from a man between 40 and 49 years old in good health and CMV-seronegative.

This clone was counted a single time. The V and J genes are TRBV19 and TRBJ2-5, with TRBD2 matching 8 bases. The CDR3 loop spans 13 amino acids. The J segment lost 5 bases and the V segment lost 8 bases, leaving 7 bases of the junction unmatched. The germline V gene encodes CDR1 LNHDA and CDR2 SQIVND (reference sequence). CDR3 loop: CASSPGGRETQYF. The CDR3 DNA is TGTGCCAGTTCTCCGGGGGGGAGGGAGACCCAGTACTTC.

In DNA, the CDR3 is TGTGCCAGCTCACCCCGACTAGCGGGGAGCTCCTACAATGAGCAGTTCTTC. Its protein product is CASSPRLAGSSYNEQFF. The rearrangement links TRBV18 to TRBJ2-1; 11 positions agree with TRBD2. J gave up 0 bases and V 3 bases, and 4 bases lay outside the gene matches. Germline V gene data show CDR1 as KGHSH and CDR2 as LQKENI. The CDR3 sequence is 17 residues long.

The sample holds one count of this clone. The V gene is TRBV5-1, the J gene TRBJ1-4; D is unclear. Germline assignment: CDR1 SGHRS and CDR2 YFSETQ. This CDR3 is 13 amino acids long. Trimming stripped 4 bases from V and 6 bases from J, with 10 bases between. CDR3 sequence: CASSTRADEKLFF. CDR3 DNA sequence: TGCGCCAGCAGCACCAGAGCGGATGAAAAACTGTTTTTT.

The chain recombines TRBV27 with TRBJ2-2; D may be TRBD2 (6 bases). Trimming shortened V by 3 bases and J by 8 bases, and 7 bases separated the two germline ends. The germline V gene has CDR1 MNHEY and CDR2 SMNVEV (reference sequence). There are 12 residues in the CDR3. The CDR3 sequence: CASSFGGGELFF. CDR3 bases: TGTGCCAGCAGTTTCGGGGGAGGGGAGCTGTTTTTT.

The rearrangement joins TRBV2 to TRBJ2-7; 7 nucleotides agree with TRBD2. The CDR3 runs to 15 residues. Germline loops: CDR1 SNHLY, CDR2 FYNNEI. Germline trimming cut 6 bases from V and 2 bases from J; bases unmatched to any gene: 10. The CDR3 sequence is CASRDSSGPPYEQYF. DNA of the CDR3: TGTGCCAGCAGAGATAGTAGCGGGCCCCCCTACGAGCAGTACTTC.

CDR3 region: CASSPGDRNIQYF. The CDR3 nucleotides are TGTGCCAGCAGCCCGGGCGACAGAAACATTCAGTACTTC. The rearrangement joins TRBV11-2 to TRBJ2-4, with a weak D call TRBD1 (5 bases). The V and J ends lost 5 bases and 6 bases respectively, with 11 bases between them. The CDR3 length is 13 residues. In germline, CDR1 is SGHAT, CDR2 FQNNGV.

The V call is TRBV12-5, the J call TRBJ2-2; 9 nucleotides match TRBD1. V was pared by 7 bases and J by 6 bases, with 12 bases of the junction left unmatched. The CDR3 covers 16 residues. Germline-derived CDR1 and CDR2 are LGHNT and FRNRAP. CDR3 nucleotide sequence: TGTGCTAGTGCCATCCCGGACAGGGGAAGGGCCGGGGAGCTGTTTTTT. Residues: CASAIPDRGRAGELFF.

The V gene is TRBV27, the J gene TRBJ2-7; D might be TRBD1 (6 bases). Germline CDR1 MNHEY, CDR2 SMNVEV (reference sequence). The length of the CDR3 is 13 residues. V lost 6 bases, J lost 3 bases, and 12 bases lay in between. Here the CDR3 DNA reads TGTGCCAGCAGCCCTACAGGGAACTACGAGCAGTACTTC. Translating gives CASSPTGNYEQYF.

The chain combines TRBV25-1 with TRBJ2-1; 12 nucleotides line up with TRBD2. This CDR3 is built from 15 residues. Per the germline V gene, CDR1 is MGHDK and CDR2 is SYGVNS. The V gene end was trimmed by 8 bases and the J gene end by 4 bases; junction bases not matched to a gene: 6. DNA for the CDR3: TGTGCCAGCTCTACTAGCGGGGGGACTTACAATGAGCAGTTCTTC. Amino acid sequence: CASSTSGGTYNEQFF.

V and J are TRBV9 and TRBJ2-5; a weak D match, TRBD1 (6 bases). Per germline, CDR1 SGDLS and CDR2 YYNGEE. The CDR3 spans 15 residues. Between the trimmed V and J ends, which lost 0 bases and 0 bases, there was a span of 9 bases. The CDR3 region has the DNA TGTGCCAGCAGCGTAGGGACAGAGTACCAAGAGACCCAGTACTTC. Translated, it gives CASSVGTEYQETQYF. Drawing the rest from reference TRBV9 and TRBJ2-5, the complete variable domain is DSGVTQTPKHLITATGQRVTLRCSPRSGDLSVYWYQQSLDQGLQFLIQYYNGEERAKGNILERFSAQQFPDLHSELNLSSLELGDSALYFCASSVGTEYQETQYFGPGTRLLVL.

The J gene is TRBJ1-2, the V gene TRBV7-9, with 7 bases identical to TRBD1. V trimming: 4 bases; J trimming: 8 bases; junction bases outside the gene matches: 7. CDR1 and CDR2 from the germline V gene are SEHNR and FQNEAQ (reference sequence). The CDR3 runs 13 residues. The CDR3 loop is CASSSTTGIGYTF. CDR3 coding DNA: TGTGCCAGCAGCTCAACGACAGGGATAGGCTACACCTTC.

This sequence joins TRBV6-5 and TRBJ2-1; the D is unclear. This CDR3 is built from 14 residues. The germline V gene encodes CDR1 MNHEY and CDR2 SVGAGI. The V and J ends lost 6 bases and 7 bases respectively, with 16 bases between them. CDR3 region: CASRPTARRNEQFF. As DNA, the CDR3 is TGTGCCAGCAGGCCCACCGCTAGAAGGAATGAGCAGTTCTTC.

The rearrangement uses TRBV7-3 and TRBJ2-1; perhaps TRBD2 as D (5 bases). The V gene lost 5 bases and the J gene lost 0 bases, with 11 bases spanning the gap. The length of the CDR3 is 15 residues. Looked up from germline, CDR1 is SGHTA and CDR2 is FQGTGA. Here the CDR3 reads CASSPNRDSYNEQFF. DNA of the CDR3: TGTGCCAGCAGCCCCAACCGGGACTCCTACAATGAGCAGTTCTTC.

V is TRBV19 and J is TRBJ1-1; D is possibly TRBD1 (6 bases). The CDR3 totals 13 residues. Trimming stripped 7 bases from V and 5 bases from J, with 14 bases between. Germline V gives CDR1 LNHDA, CDR2 SQIVND (reference sequence). CDR3 nucleotide sequence: TGTGCCAGTATATCAGCACAGGGAACTGAAGCTTTCTTT. Translating gives CASISAQGTEAFF. The entire variable domain, with the rest obtained from reference TRBV19 and TRBJ1-1, is as follows: DGGITQSPKYLFRKEGQNVTLSCEQNLNHDAMYWYRQDPGQGLRLIYYSQIVNDFQKGDIAEGYSVSREKKESFPLTVTSAQKNPTAFYLCASISAQGTEAFFGQGTRLTVV.

The V gene is TRBV5-1, the J gene TRBJ1-4; 7 bases line up with TRBD1. The CDR3 runs to 15 residues. CDR1 and CDR2 from the germline V gene are SGHRS and YFSETQ. The trim removed 0 bases at V and 3 bases at J, leaving 2 bases unmatched. CDR3 in DNA: TGCGCCAGCAGCTTGGGGACAGGACCTAATGAAAAACTGTTTTTT. Residues: CASSLGTGPNEKLFF.

The rearrangement joins TRBV4-1 to TRBJ1-5, with TRBD1 matching over 12 bases. The CDR3 is 16 amino acids. CDR1 is MGHRA and CDR2 is YSYEKL in the germline V gene. Trimming at V came to 1 base and at J to 7 bases, leaving 5 bases not matched to a gene. The chain's CDR3 is CASSQVGQGAKQPQHF. The CDR3 region has the DNA TGCGCCAGCAGCCAAGTGGGACAGGGGGCCAAGCAGCCCCAGCATTTT.

The J gene is TRBJ1-3, the V gene TRBV23-1, with D perhaps TRBD1 (5 bases). TRBV23-1 is recorded as an ORF, its role being uncertain. The length of the CDR3 is 16 residues. The V end was cut by 5 bases, the J end by 3 bases, with 17 bases between. CDR3 protein: CASSEVRGLGGNTIYF. CDR3 DNA: TGCGCCAGCAGTGAAGTGAGGGGACTAGGTGGAAACACCATATATTTT.

In its sample, this clone was seen once. One end of the junction fails to match germline, which may point to a read error. This chain uses TRBV30 with TRBJ2-2, with 7 bases aligning to TRBD1. The CDR3 consists of 14 residues. CDR1 and CDR2 (germline): GTSNPN, SVGIG (reference sequence). CDR3 in DNA: TGTGCCTGGAGCTCGACAGGGAACGCCGGGGAGCTGTTTTTT. Amino acid sequence: CAWSSTGNAGELFF.

The chain has TRBV27 and TRBJ2-7, with D tentatively TRBD2 (6 bases). Germline V gene lookup returns CDR1 MNHEY and CDR2 SMNVEV (reference sequence). This CDR3 spans 14 amino acids. Trimming removed 2 bases at V and 3 bases at J, with 11 bases between. The CDR3 here is CASSLIGGSYEQYF. The CDR3, as DNA: TGTGCCAGCAGTTTAATTGGGGGGAGCTACGAGCAGTACTTC.

The V call is TRBV9, the J call TRBJ1-1; tentative D call: TRBD1 (5 bases). V was shortened by 4 bases and J by 5 bases, with 12 bases between the two germline ends. The germline gives CDR1 SGDLS, CDR2 YYNGEE. The CDR3 length is 13 residues. The CDR3 loop reads CASSPGRGTEAFF. The CDR3 DNA reads TGTGCCAGCAGCCCCGGCCGGGGGACTGAAGCTTTCTTT.

V is TRBV9 and J is TRBJ2-5; TRBD2 matches 9 bases. Losses at the gene ends were 0 bases for V and 5 bases for J; bases not matched to a gene: 11. Germline CDR1 reads SGDLS; CDR2 reads YYNGEE. The CDR3 contains 17 residues. CDR3 DNA sequence: TGTGCCAGCAGCGTAGCTACTGGCGGGGGGGCCTGGGAGACCCAGTACTTC. As protein: CASSVATGGGAWETQYF.

This chain joins TRBV27 and TRBJ2-7; 11 bases match TRBD2. CDR3 length: 15 residues. V gave up 5 bases and J gave up 1 base; unmatched junction bases: 4. The germline V gene has CDR1 MNHEY and CDR2 SMNVEV (reference sequence). The CDR3 region has the DNA TGTGCCAGCAGTGCCTCTAGCGGGGGGTCCTACGAGCAGTACTTC. It translates to CASSASSGGSYEQYF.